Shown below are 8 T cell receptor beta chains from a single sample sequenced in a study of vaccination effects on CD4 cells after COVID-19. The antigens these receptors bind are not known. The repertoire was sequenced with immunoSEQ multiplex PCR; TCRdb's copy has only in-frame clones and lacks some. This table holds under 80,000 clones, roughly 73% found once. Sequencing was preceded by expansion of antigen-specific CD4+ T cells with viral peptide pools in the ViraFEST assay. After roughly eleven days in culture, the CD4+ T cells were isolated. Vaccine administered to participants consisted of two doses of either BNT162b2 or mRNA-1273. The source was CD4+ T cells from PBMCs cultured with HCoV-229E spike peptides, collected after COVID-19 vaccination. The receptors come from a human donor who received a COVID-19 vaccine.

This clone was counted only a few times. The chain joins TRBV2 to TRBJ1-3; no clear D gene. V lost 6 bases and J 2 bases, leaving 11 bases between the germline ends. CDR3 size: 14 residues. Germline loops: CDR1 SNHLY, CDR2 FYNNEI. The CDR3: CASSVEFAGNTIYF. CDR3 coding DNA: TGTGCCAGCAGCGTGGAATTTGCTGGAAACACCATATATTTT.

This clone was seen more than once but under ten times. The J gene is TRBJ1-3, the V gene TRBV5-1; TRBD1 might be the D (5 bases). Germline-derived CDR1 and CDR2 are SGHRS and YFSETQ. Deletions cut 3 bases from V and 0 bases from J, with 16 bases between. The CDR3 is 17 amino acids. In DNA, the CDR3 is TGCGCCAGCAGCTACGATGTGCAGGGACTCTCTGGAAACACCATATATTTT. Its translation: CASSYDVQGLSGNTIYF.

V is TRBV6-6 and J is TRBJ2-3, with D perhaps TRBD2 (6 bases). V dropped 6 bases and J dropped 2 bases, with 15 bases sitting between them. The germline V gene has CDR1 MNHNY and CDR2 SVGAGI (reference sequence). This CDR3 spans 15 amino acids. CDR3 protein: CASRRGLSPTDTQYF. CDR3 nucleotides: TGTGCCAGCAGGAGGGGACTTTCCCCCACAGATACGCAGTATTTT.

V usage is TRBV25-1 and J usage is TRBJ2-2, with 11 bases matching TRBD1. Germline loops: CDR1 MGHDK, CDR2 SYGVNS. The CDR3 spans 15 residues. With 8 bases clipped from V and 1 base from J, the junction kept 3 bases outside the gene matches. The CDR3 sequence: CASGQGALNTGELFF. Written as DNA, the CDR3 is TGTGCCAGCGGACAGGGGGCCTTGAACACCGGGGAGCTGTTTTTT.

This rearrangement joins TRBV5-1 to TRBJ2-2, with a tentative D call TRBD2 (7 bases). The CDR3 covers 14 residues. V gave up 6 bases and J gave up 3 bases, with 12 bases separating them. Germline V gene lookup returns CDR1 SGHRS and CDR2 YFSETQ. The CDR3 is CASNGGQDTGELFF. Written as DNA, the CDR3 is TGCGCCAGCAACGGGGGGCAGGACACCGGGGAGCTGTTTTTT.

The V gene is TRBV15, the J gene TRBJ1-2, with 10 bases identical to TRBD1. CDR1 and CDR2 from the germline V gene are LNHNV and YYDKDF (reference sequence). Trimming at V came to 1 base and at J to 5 bases, leaving 4 bases not matched to a gene. The CDR3 extends over 15 amino acids. DNA of the CDR3: TGTGCCACCAGCAGAGCAGGGACAGGGGAATATGGCTACACCTTC. It codes for CATSRAGTGEYGYTF.

With respect to this clone: Distinct nucleotide sequences in the sample also encode this CDR3. The genes are TRBV6-5 and TRBJ1-5, with 8 positions matching TRBD1. V lost 5 bases and J lost 0; bases outside the gene matches: 3. Germline CDR1 reads MNHEY; CDR2 reads SVGAGI. The CDR3 contains 15 residues. In DNA, the CDR3 is TGTGCCAGCAGTCCAGACAGGGGTAGCAATCAGCCCCAGCATTTT. This encodes CASSPDRGSNQPQHF.

V gene TRBV5-1 combines with J gene TRBJ1-1; D uncertain. V gave up 6 bases and J gave up 4 bases, with 16 bases separating them. This CDR3 is built from 14 residues. The germline V gene has CDR1 SGHRS and CDR2 YFSETQ. CDR3 sequence reads: CASTPEGSSTEAFF. CDR3 coding DNA: TGCGCCAGCACCCCCGAGGGCTCGAGCACTGAAGCTTTCTTT.